This TCR beta chain was sequenced for a study of blood T cell repertoires in COVID-19. Study as a whole: The United States, Italy and Spain were the sources of the acute and convalescent COVID-19 samples. PBMCs, B-cell-depleted T cells, or T cells were the source of the cDNA or gDNA that made up the material.

V was cut by 2 bases and J by 7 bases, with 9 bases left in between. Germline lookup yields CDR1 MDHEN and CDR2 SYDVKM. CDR3 size: 14 residues. Seattle participants joined during active infection and were tracked over time. In the authors' methods: It was from reference gene primer amplification that nucleated cell counts were estimated. Sequencing used immunoSEQ multiplex PCR; TCRdb keeps in-frame clones, though not all of them. That table is the source of V, J and clone size, and D and trimming were worked out from the DNA. The sample consists of under 250,000 clones, about 81% of them appearing once. This clone appeared a few times.

The V and J genes are TRBV28 and TRBJ1-6; no firm D call. Source material: peripheral blood. The TCR comes from a woman aged 70-85 years with COVID-19, enrolled during active disease. CDR3 sequence reads: CASSLRSGNSPLHF. The DNA for the CDR3 is TGTGCCAGCAGTTTAAGGTCGGGGAATTCACCCCTCCACTTT.